This TCR beta chain appears in the sequencing data of a study of T-cell reconstitution after alpha-beta-depleted transplantation in children. The study's findings and limits: Surviving recipient T cells and thymic progenitors produced the high day-60 TCRbeta diversity seen in some patients. T-cell counts and diversity were attributed mostly to newly produced T cells one year after transplant. About two months after transplant, alpha-beta T cells reportedly came from several hundred expanded graft clones.

TCRbeta library construction was performed incorporating unique molecular identifiers. TCRdb reanalysed the PCR reads using MiXCR and keeps one entry per CDR3 protein. The data show 670,000 or so distinct CDR3 sequences, with approximately 14% seen just once and about 0.79% held by the top ten. This clonotype was observed at least ten times. As yet, its antigen is unknown. Sample: PBMCs, taken before TCRalphabeta/CD19-depleted stem cell transplant. This clonotype was sampled from a girl between 2 and 10 years old with congenital amegakaryocytic thrombocytopenia, due to receive a stem cell transplant.

CDR3 in DNA: TGTGCCAGCAGTTTGGCCACAGGCTACGAGCAGTACTTC. It yields the protein CASSLATGYEQYF. The chain couples TRBV12-3 or TRBV12-4 to TRBJ2-7, with D possibly being TRBD1 (5 bases). CDR3 length equals 13 residues. V was trimmed by 3 bases and J by 3 bases, leaving 9 bases between them.